The 21 T cell receptor beta chains presented below share a single source sample, sequenced in a study of blood T cell repertoires in COVID-19. The data were produced by immunoSEQ multiplex PCR, yet TCRdb's version contains in-frame clones alone and is incomplete. The profile shows 95,000 to 110,000 clones, about 80% of them singletons. Sequencing was performed on peripheral blood. Source of these receptors: a human donor in a cohort sampled during active COVID-19.

The chain joins TRBV5-1 to TRBJ2-2, with 10 nucleotides matching TRBD2. This CDR3 is built from 17 residues. The trim removed 3 bases at V and 6 bases at J, leaving 11 bases unmatched. Germline V gives CDR1 SGHRS, CDR2 YFSETQ. The CDR3 here is CASSSILAGDPPGELFF. CDR3 coding DNA: TGCGCCAGCAGCTCGATCCTAGCGGGGGACCCCCCCGGGGAGCTGTTTTTT.

This clone was found once. This chain uses TRBV6-5 with TRBJ1-3; no clear D gene. V lost 5 bases and J 0 bases, leaving 5 bases between the germline ends. The CDR3 runs to 13 residues. Germline loops: CDR1 MNHEY, CDR2 SVGAGI. DNA for the CDR3: TGTGCCAGCAGTCCCGTCTCTGGAAACACCATATATTTT. It is translated as CASSPVSGNTIYF.

V usage is TRBV7-2 and J usage is TRBJ1-5; D is uncertain. V was cut by 4 bases and J by 6 bases, with 13 bases left in between. CDR1 SGHTA and CDR2 FQGNSA come from the germline V gene. This CDR3 comprises 14 residues. The DNA of the CDR3 is TGTGCCAGCAGCTGGGAGGGCGGTCTTCAGCCCCAGCATTTT. It encodes CASSWEGGLQPQHF.

This clone came up a few times. The chain carries TRBV7-6 and TRBJ2-7; 11 nucleotides agree with TRBD1. The CDR3 has 17 amino acids. V shed 5 bases, J shed 3 bases, and the junction held 12 bases outside the gene matches. The germline CDR1 and CDR2 sequences are SGHVS and FNYEAQ. The CDR3 protein is CASSTRLSGTGGYEQYF. In DNA form, the CDR3 reads TGTGCCAGCAGCACGAGACTATCCGGGACAGGGGGCTACGAGCAGTACTTC.

The chain uses TRBV5-8 and TRBJ2-7; the D gene is possibly TRBD2 (6 bases). This CDR3 is built from 13 residues. Germline CDR1 SGHTS, CDR2 YDEGEE. V lost 4 bases to trimming and J lost 2 bases, with 10 bases between them. CDR3 residues: CASSRGITYEQYF. The DNA for the CDR3 is TGTGCCAGCAGCCGCGGGATAACCTACGAGCAGTACTTC.

The chain carries TRBV19 and TRBJ1-2; D remains unclear. The germline V and J ends were trimmed by 5 bases and 2 bases, with 12 bases remaining between them. The CDR3 spans 14 residues. CDR1 is LNHDA, CDR2 SQIVND, per germline (reference sequence). CDR3 amino acids: CASSVGLPNYGYTF. The CDR3 DNA follows: TGTGCCAGTAGTGTCGGACTCCCCAACTATGGCTACACCTTC. Supplemented by reference TRBV19 and TRBJ1-2, the full variable domain reads DGGITQSPKYLFRKEGQNVTLSCEQNLNHDAMYWYRQDPGQGLRLIYYSQIVNDFQKGDIAEGYSVSREKKESFPLTVTSAQKNPTAFYLCASSVGLPNYGYTFGSGTRLTVV.

The genes are TRBV4-1 and TRBJ1-4; D remains unclear. Germline assignment: CDR1 MGHRA and CDR2 YSYEKL. Deletions cut 8 bases from V and 0 bases from J, with 13 bases between. This CDR3 region has 15 residues. CDR3 amino acids: CASSTPGATNEKLFF. The CDR3 nucleotides read TGCGCCAGCTCCACCCCGGGAGCAACTAATGAAAAACTGTTTTTT.

The CDR3: CASSTPLTGINSPLHF. The DNA of the CDR3 is TGTGCCAGCAGCACCCCGTTGACAGGGATTAATTCACCCCTCCACTTT. This chain uses TRBV2 with TRBJ1-6; the match to TRBD1 covers 7 bases. Germline V gene data show CDR1 as SNHLY and CDR2 as FYNNEI. The CDR3 runs to 16 residues. V dropped 6 bases and J dropped 6; count of bases not matched to a gene: 11.

V usage is TRBV29-1 and J usage is TRBJ2-5, with 7 bases matching TRBD1. The CDR3 covers 14 residues. With V trimmed by 4 bases and J by 4 bases, 9 bases remained unmatched. Germline assignment: CDR1 SQVTM and CDR2 ANQGSEA. The CDR3 sequence: CSVAPPAGGETQYF. The CDR3 DNA reads as TGCAGCGTTGCCCCCCCCGCAGGGGGAGAGACCCAGTACTTC.

CDR3 DNA: TGTGCCAGCTGGGCGACGGTCAACTATGGCTACACCTTC. Translated, it gives CASWATVNYGYTF. The genes are TRBV2 and TRBJ1-2; D unclear. V lost 8 bases, J lost 2 bases, and 12 bases lay in between. Per germline, CDR1 SNHLY and CDR2 FYNNEI. The CDR3 totals 13 residues. The variable domain in full, with the rest retrieved from reference TRBV2 and TRBJ1-2, is EPEVTQTPSHQVTQMGQEVILRCVPISNHLYFYWYRQILGQKVEFLVSFYNNEISEKSEIFDDQFSVERPDGSNFTLKIRSTKLEDSAMYFCASWATVNYGYTFGSGTRLTVV.

V is TRBV27 and J is TRBJ1-2; D possibly corresponds to TRBD1 (5 bases). V lost 3 bases, J lost 2 bases, and 7 bases lay in between. This CDR3 contains 13 residues. Germline CDR1 MNHEY, CDR2 SMNVEV (reference sequence). The CDR3 DNA follows: TGTGCCAGCAGTTTCAGACAGAACTATGGCTACACCTTC. This gives the protein CASSFRQNYGYTF.

The gene calls are TRBV19 and TRBJ1-5, with D tentatively TRBD1 (6 bases). Trimming shortened V by 5 bases and J by 3 bases, and 20 bases separated the two germline ends. The CDR3 is 17 residues long. Per germline, CDR1 LNHDA and CDR2 SQIVND (reference sequence). CDR3 coding DNA: TGTGCCAGTAGTGGACGTGGCAGGGGCGCCGTCAATCAGCCCCAGCATTTT. Its protein product is CASSGRGRGAVNQPQHF.

J is TRBJ1-2 and V is TRBV5-4; D unclear. Germline V gives CDR1 SGHNT, CDR2 YYREEE (reference sequence). There are 15 residues in the CDR3. Trimming left V 5 bases short and J 1 base short, with 15 bases between. In DNA, the CDR3 is TGTGCCAGCAGACCACCTTCTGCTAGTAACTATGGCTACACCTTC. Protein product: CASRPPSASNYGYTF.

This chain joins TRBV5-1 and TRBJ1-3; 12 bases agree with TRBD1. Germline lookup yields CDR1 SGHRS and CDR2 YFSETQ. The junction had 9 bases not matched to a gene; V was cut back by 2 bases and J by 0 bases. The CDR3 contains 19 residues. The CDR3 region is CASSFGTGGSLSSGNTIYF. CDR3 DNA sequence: TGCGCCAGCAGCTTCGGGACAGGGGGCTCTCTTAGCTCTGGAAACACCATATATTTT.

J is TRBJ2-5 and V is TRBV10-2; TRBD2 matches 7 bases. The CDR3 covers 13 residues. CDR1 and CDR2 (germline): WSHSY, SAAADI. The ends lost 11 bases at V and 1 base at J; junction bases unmatched: 7. In DNA, the CDR3 is TGCGCCGGGAAGGCTAGCGGCCAAGAGACCCAGTACTTC. It encodes CAGKASGQETQYF.

The rearrangement links TRBV3-1 (or the pseudogene TRBV3-2) to TRBJ1-1; TRBD1 aligns across 9 bases. The CDR3 is 14 amino acids. CDR1 LGHDT and CDR2 YNNKEL come from the germline V gene (reference sequence). V trimming: 4 bases; J trimming: 3 bases; junction bases outside the gene matches: 3. The DNA for the CDR3 is TGTGCCAGCAGCCCGGGACAGGGAGACACTGAAGCTTTCTTT. This gives the protein CASSPGQGDTEAFF.

This clone turned up a few times. One junction end disagrees with the germline gene, perhaps due to a read error. V is TRBV15 and J is TRBJ2-2, with D possibly TRBD2 on 7 matching bases. Per germline, CDR1 LNHNV and CDR2 YYDKDF (reference sequence). The CDR3 is 16 residues long. The CDR3, as DNA: TGTGCCACCAGCAGGGCCGCGGGGGCGAACGCCGGGGAGCTGTTTTTT. It yields the protein CATSRAAGANAGELFF.

This chain joins TRBV5-8 and TRBJ1-1; weak D call: TRBD1 (5 bases). V was trimmed by 2 bases and J by 5 bases, leaving 16 bases between them. The CDR3 has 15 amino acids. Germline V gives CDR1 SGHTS, CDR2 YDEGEE. The CDR3 reads CASSLIQGSRTEAFF. The CDR3 bases are TGTGCCAGCAGCTTAATTCAGGGTTCTCGTACTGAAGCTTTCTTT. Using reference TRBV5-8 and TRBJ1-1 for the parts outside the CDR3, the full variable domain is EAGVTQSPTHLIKTRGQQATLRCSPISGHTSVYWYQQALGLGLQFLLWYDEGEERNRGNFPPRFSGRQFPNYSSELNVNALELEDSALYLCASSLIQGSRTEAFFGQGTRLTVV.

V and J are TRBV7-6 and TRBJ2-5; D remains unclear. Germline assignment: CDR1 SGHVS and CDR2 FNYEAQ. V lost 4 bases and J lost 7, with 13 bases in between. The CDR3 length is 13 residues. CDR3 in amino acids: CASSYGSSGTQYF. In DNA form, the CDR3 reads TGTGCCAGCAGCTACGGGTCTTCGGGGACCCAGTACTTC.

The V gene is TRBV30, the J gene TRBJ2-5; tentatively, D is TRBD2 (6 bases). V was cut by 3 bases and J by 2 bases, with 7 bases left in between. There are 12 residues in the CDR3. In germline, CDR1 is GTSNPN, CDR2 SVGIG (reference sequence). In nucleotides, the CDR3 is TGTGCCTGGAGAGGACTACAAGAGACCCAGTACTTC. Translating it yields CAWRGLQETQYF.

CDR3 residues: CASTSNSGAHNEQFF. The DNA for the CDR3 is TGTGCCAGCACCTCTAATAGCGGGGCGCACAATGAGCAGTTCTTC. The gene calls are TRBV5-4 and TRBJ2-1, with TRBD2 matching over 8 bases. The CDR3 totals 15 residues. CDR1 is SGHNT and CDR2 is YYREEE in the germline V gene (reference sequence). V was pared by 6 bases and J by 5 bases, with 10 bases of the junction left unmatched. The full variable domain, in which reference TRBV5-4 and TRBJ2-1 provide the parts outside the CDR3, is ETGVTQSPTHLIKTRGQQVTLRCSSQSGHNTVSWYQQALGQGPQFIFQYYREEENGRGNFPPRFSGLQFPNYSSELNVNALELDDSALYLCASTSNSGAHNEQFFGPGTRLTVL.